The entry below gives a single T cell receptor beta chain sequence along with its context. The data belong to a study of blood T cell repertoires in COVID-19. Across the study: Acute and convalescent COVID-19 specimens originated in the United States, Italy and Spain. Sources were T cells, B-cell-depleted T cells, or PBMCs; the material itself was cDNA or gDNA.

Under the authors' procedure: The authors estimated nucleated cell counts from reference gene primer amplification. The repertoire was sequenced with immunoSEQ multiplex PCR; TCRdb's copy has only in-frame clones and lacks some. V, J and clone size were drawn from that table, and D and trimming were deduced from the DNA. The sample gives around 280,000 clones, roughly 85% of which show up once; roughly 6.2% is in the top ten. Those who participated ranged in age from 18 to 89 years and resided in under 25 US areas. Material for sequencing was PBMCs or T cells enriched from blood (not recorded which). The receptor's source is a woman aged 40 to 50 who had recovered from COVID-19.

CDR3 nucleotides: TGTGCCACCAGTGACGGACTAGCGGGGGGAGAGACCCAGTACTTC. Protein sequence: CATSDGLAGGETQYF. The chain links TRBV24-1 to TRBJ2-5; 14 nucleotides match TRBD2. Trimming removed 4 bases from V and 4 bases from J; junction bases left unmatched: 1. The CDR3 runs 15 residues. Germline V lookup: CDR1 KGHDR, CDR2 SFDVKD.